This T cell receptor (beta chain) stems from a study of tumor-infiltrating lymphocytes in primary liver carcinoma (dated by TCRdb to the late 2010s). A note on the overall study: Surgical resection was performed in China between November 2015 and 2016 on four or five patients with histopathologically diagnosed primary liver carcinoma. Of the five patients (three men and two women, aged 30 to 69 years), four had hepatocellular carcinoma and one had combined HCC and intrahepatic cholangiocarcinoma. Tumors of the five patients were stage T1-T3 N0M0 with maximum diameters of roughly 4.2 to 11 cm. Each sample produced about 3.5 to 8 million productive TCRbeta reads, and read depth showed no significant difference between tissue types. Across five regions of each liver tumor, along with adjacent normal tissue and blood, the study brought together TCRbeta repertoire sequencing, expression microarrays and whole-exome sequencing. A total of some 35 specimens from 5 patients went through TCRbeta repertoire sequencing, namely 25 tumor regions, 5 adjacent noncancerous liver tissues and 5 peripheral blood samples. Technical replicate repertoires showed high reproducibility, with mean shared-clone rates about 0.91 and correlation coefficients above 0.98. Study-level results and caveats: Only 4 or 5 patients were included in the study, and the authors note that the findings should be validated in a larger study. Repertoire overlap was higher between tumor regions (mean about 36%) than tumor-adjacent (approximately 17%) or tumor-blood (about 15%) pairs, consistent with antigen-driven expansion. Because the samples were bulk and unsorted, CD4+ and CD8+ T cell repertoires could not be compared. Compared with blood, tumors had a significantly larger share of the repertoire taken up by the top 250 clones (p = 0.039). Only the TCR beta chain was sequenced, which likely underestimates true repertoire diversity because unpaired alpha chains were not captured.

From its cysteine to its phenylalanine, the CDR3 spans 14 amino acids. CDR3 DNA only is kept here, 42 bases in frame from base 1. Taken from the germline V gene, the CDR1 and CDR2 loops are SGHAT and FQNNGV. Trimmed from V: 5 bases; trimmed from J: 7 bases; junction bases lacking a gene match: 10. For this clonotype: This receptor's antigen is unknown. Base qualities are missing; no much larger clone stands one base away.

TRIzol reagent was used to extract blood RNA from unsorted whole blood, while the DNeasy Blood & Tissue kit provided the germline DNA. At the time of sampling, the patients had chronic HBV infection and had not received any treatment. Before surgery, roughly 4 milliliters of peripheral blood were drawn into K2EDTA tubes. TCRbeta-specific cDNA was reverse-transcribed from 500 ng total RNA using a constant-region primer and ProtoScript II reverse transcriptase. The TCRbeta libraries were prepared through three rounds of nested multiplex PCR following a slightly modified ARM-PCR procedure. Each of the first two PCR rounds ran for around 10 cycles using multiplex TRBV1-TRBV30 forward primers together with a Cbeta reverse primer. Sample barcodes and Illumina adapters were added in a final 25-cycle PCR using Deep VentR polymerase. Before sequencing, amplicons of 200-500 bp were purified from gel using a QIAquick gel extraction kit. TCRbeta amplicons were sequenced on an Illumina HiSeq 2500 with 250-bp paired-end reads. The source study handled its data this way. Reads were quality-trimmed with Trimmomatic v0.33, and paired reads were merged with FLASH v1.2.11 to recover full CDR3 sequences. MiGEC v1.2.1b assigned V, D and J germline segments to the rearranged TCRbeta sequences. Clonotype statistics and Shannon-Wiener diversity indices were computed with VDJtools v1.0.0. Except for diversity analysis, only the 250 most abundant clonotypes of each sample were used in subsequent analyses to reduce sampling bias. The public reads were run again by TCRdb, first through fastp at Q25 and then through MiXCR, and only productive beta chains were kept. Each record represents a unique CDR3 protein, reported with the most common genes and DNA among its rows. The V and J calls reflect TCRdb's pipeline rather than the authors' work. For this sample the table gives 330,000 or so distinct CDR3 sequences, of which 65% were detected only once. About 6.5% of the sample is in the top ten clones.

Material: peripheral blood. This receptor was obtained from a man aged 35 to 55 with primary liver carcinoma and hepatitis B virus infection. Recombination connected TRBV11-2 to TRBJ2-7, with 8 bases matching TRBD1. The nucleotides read TGTGCCAGCAGCCCGGACAGGGTACCCAATGAGCAGTACTTC. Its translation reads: CASSPDRVPNEQYF.